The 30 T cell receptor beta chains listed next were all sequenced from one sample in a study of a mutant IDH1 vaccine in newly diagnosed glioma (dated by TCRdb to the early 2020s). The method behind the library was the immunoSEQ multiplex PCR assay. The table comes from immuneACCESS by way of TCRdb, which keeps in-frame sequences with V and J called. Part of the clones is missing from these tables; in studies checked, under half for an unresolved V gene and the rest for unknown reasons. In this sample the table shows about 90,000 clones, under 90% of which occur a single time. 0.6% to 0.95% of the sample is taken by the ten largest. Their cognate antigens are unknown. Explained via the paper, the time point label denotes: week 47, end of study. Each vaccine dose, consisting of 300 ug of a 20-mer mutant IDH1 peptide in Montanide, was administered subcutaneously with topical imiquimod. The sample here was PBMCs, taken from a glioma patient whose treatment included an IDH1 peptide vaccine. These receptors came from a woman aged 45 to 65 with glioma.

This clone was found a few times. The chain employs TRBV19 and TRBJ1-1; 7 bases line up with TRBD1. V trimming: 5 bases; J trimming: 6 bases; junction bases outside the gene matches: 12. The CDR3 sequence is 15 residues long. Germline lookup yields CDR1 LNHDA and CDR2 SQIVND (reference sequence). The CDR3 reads CASSPRQGWMPEAFF. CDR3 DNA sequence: TGTGCCAGTAGTCCCCGACAGGGATGGATGCCTGAAGCTTTCTTT.

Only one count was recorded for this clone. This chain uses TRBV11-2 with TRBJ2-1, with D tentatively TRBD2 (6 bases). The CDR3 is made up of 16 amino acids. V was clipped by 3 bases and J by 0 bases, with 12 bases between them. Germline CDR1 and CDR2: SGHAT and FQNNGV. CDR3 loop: CASSFGGMDSYNEQFF. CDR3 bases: TGTGCCAGCAGCTTTGGCGGGATGGACTCCTACAATGAGCAGTTCTTC.

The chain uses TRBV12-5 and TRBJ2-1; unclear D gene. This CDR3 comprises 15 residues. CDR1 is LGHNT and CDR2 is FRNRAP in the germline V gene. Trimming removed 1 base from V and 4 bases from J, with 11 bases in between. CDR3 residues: CASGLGGINYNEQFF. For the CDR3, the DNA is TGTGCTAGTGGTTTGGGTGGAATTAATTACAATGAGCAGTTCTTC.

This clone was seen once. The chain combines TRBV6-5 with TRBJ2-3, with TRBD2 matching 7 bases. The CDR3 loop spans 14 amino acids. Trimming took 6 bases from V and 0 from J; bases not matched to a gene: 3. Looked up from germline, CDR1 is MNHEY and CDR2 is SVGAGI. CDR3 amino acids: CASRLSGSTDTQYF. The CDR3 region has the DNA TGTGCCAGCAGACTTAGCGGGAGCACAGATACGCAGTATTTT.

CDR3 DNA sequence: TGTGCCAGCAGTGAACAGGGGAACACTGAAGCTTTCTTT. Translating it yields CASSEQGNTEAFF. This chain joins TRBV2 and TRBJ1-1, with a tentative D call TRBD1 (5 bases). Germline V gene lookup returns CDR1 SNHLY and CDR2 FYNNEI. The V and J ends lost 2 bases and 1 base respectively, with 5 bases between them. The CDR3 totals 13 residues.

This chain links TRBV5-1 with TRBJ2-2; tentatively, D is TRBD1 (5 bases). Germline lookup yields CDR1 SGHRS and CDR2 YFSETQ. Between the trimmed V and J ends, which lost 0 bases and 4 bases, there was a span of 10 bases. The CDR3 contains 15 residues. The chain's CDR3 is CASSLGGSGTGELFF. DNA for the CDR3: TGCGCCAGCAGCTTGGGGGGCAGTGGCACCGGGGAGCTGTTTTTT.

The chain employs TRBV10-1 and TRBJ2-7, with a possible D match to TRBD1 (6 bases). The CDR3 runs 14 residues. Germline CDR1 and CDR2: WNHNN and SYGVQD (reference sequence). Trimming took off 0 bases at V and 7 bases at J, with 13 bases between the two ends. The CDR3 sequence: CASSESGQGREQYF. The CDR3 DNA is TGCGCCAGCAGTGAGTCCGGGCAGGGGCGGGAGCAGTACTTC.

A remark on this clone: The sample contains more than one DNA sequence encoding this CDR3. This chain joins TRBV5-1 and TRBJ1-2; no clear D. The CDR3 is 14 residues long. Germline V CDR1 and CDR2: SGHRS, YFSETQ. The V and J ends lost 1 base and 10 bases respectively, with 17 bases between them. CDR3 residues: CASSLLGSQEDYTF. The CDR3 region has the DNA TGCGCCAGCAGCTTGTTAGGGTCCCAGGAGGACTACACCTTC.

The CDR3 bases are TGTGCCAGCAGTTACTCGTTATCCAAAAACATTCAGTACTTC. It specifies CASSYSLSKNIQYF. The chain recombines TRBV6-5 with TRBJ2-4; D not resolved. The CDR3 loop spans 14 amino acids. Looked up from germline, CDR1 is MNHEY and CDR2 is SVGAGI. The V end lost 0 bases, the J end lost 2 bases, and 5 bases lay between the germline ends.

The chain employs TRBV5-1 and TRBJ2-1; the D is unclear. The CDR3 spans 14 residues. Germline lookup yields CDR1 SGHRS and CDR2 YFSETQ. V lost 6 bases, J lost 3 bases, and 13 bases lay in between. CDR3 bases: TGCGCCAGCAAGTTAGGCCAGAACTACAATGAGCAGTTCTTC. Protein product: CASKLGQNYNEQFF. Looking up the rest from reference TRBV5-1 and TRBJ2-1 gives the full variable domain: KAGVTQTPRYLIKTRGQQVTLSCSPISGHRSVSWYQQTPGQGLQFLFEYFSETQRNKGNFPGRFSGRQFSNSRSEMNVSTLELGDSALYLCASKLGQNYNEQFFGPGTRLTVL.

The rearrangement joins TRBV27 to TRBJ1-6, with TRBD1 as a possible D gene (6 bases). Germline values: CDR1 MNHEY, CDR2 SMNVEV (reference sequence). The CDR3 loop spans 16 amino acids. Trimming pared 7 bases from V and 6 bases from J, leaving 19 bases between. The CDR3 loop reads CASKTIPGQINSPLHF. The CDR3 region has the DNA TGTGCCAGCAAGACTATCCCCGGACAGATTAATTCACCCCTCCACTTT.

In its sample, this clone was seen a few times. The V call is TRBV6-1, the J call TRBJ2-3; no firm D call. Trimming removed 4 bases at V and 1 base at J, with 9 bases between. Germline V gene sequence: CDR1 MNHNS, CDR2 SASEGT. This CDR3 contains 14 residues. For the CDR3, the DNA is TGTGCCAGCAGTGGGTCACTTGGCACAGATACGCAGTATTTT. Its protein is CASSGSLGTDTQYF.

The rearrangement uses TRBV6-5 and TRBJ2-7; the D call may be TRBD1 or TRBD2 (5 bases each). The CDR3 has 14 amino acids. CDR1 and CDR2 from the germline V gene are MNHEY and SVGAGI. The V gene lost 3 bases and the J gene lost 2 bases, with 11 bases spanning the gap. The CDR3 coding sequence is TGTGCCAGCAGTTATGGGACCAGGACCTACGAGCAGTACTTC. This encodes CASSYGTRTYEQYF.

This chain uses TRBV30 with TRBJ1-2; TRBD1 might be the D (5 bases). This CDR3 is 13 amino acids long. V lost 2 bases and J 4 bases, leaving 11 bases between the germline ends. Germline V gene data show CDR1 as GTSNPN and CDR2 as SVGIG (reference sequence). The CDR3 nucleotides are TGTGCCTGGAGTCTTAGACAGAGCTATGGCTACACCTTC. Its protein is CAWSLRQSYGYTF.

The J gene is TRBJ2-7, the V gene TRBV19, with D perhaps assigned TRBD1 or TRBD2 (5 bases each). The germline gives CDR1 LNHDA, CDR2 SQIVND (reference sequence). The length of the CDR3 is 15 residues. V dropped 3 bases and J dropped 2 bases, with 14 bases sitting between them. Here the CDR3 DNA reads TGTGCCAGTAGTATGGGGGTAGCTTCACCCTACGAGCAGTACTTC. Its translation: CASSMGVASPYEQYF.

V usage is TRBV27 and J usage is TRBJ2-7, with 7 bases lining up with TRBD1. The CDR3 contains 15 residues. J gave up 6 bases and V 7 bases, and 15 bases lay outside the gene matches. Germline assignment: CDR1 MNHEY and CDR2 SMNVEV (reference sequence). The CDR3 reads CASTLTGAHSGEQYF. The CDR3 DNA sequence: TGTGCCAGCACTCTCACAGGGGCCCACAGCGGCGAGCAGTACTTC.

This chain's CDR3 is CSATGGGSNQPQHF. The CDR3 DNA follows: TGCAGCGCTACAGGGGGCGGAAGCAATCAGCCCCAGCATTTT. The gene calls are TRBV29-1 and TRBJ1-5; TRBD1 agrees at 9 bases. This CDR3 region has 14 residues. CDR1 is SQVTM, CDR2 ANQGSEA, per germline. Trimming took 7 bases from V and 1 from J; bases not matched to a gene: 5. Looking up the rest from reference TRBV29-1 and TRBJ1-5 gives the full variable domain: SAVISQKPSRDICQRGTSLTIQCQVDSQVTMMFWYRQQPGQSLTLIATANQGSEATYESGFVIDKFPISRPNLTFSTLTVSNMSPEDSSIYLCSATGGGSNQPQHFGDGTRLSIL.

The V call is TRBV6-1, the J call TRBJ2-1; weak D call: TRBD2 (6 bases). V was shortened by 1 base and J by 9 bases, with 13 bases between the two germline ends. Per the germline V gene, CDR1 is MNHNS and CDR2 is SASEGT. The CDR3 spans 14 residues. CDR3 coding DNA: TGTGCCAGCAGTGAAGAAGGGACTGTCAGTGAGCAGTTCTTC. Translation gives CASSEEGTVSEQFF.

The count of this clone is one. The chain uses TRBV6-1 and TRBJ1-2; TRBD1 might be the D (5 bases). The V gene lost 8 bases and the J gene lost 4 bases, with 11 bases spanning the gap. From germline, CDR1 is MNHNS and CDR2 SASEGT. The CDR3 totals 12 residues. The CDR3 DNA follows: TGTGCCAGCGCCGGGACGGCCTATGGCTACACCTTC. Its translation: CASAGTAYGYTF.

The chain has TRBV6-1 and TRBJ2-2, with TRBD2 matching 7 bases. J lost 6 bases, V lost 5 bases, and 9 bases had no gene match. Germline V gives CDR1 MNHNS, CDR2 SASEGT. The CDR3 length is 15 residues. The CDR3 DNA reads TGTGCCAGCAGTCAGCGGGGCCCAAATCCCGGGGAGCTGTTTTTT. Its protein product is CASSQRGPNPGELFF.

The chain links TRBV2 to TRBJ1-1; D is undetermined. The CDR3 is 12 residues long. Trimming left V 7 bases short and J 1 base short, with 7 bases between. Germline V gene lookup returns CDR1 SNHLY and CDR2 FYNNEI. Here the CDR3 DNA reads TGTGCCAGCAAGCCAGCGAACACTGAAGCTTTCTTT. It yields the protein CASKPANTEAFF.

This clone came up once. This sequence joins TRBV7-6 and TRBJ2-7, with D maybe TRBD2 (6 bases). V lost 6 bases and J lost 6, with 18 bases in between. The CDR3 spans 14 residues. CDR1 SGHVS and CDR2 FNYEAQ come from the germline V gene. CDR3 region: CASSPGTSFGEQYF. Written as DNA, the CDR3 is TGTGCCAGCAGTCCCGGGACTTCGTTTGGCGAGCAGTACTTC.

This CDR3 is CASTLVSDTQYF. The CDR3 DNA reads TGTGCCAGCACCCTGGTGTCAGATACGCAGTATTTT. The chain is built from TRBV2 and TRBJ2-3, with unresolved D. The CDR3 length is 12 residues. In germline, CDR1 is SNHLY, CDR2 FYNNEI. V lost 7 bases, J lost 4 bases, and 9 bases lay in between.

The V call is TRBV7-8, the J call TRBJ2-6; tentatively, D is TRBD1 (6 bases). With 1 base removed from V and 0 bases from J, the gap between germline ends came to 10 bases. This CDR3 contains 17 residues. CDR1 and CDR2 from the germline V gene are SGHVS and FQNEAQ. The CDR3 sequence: CASSLVGQISGANVLTF. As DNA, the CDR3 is TGTGCCAGCAGCTTAGTCGGACAGATCTCTGGGGCCAACGTCCTGACTTTC.

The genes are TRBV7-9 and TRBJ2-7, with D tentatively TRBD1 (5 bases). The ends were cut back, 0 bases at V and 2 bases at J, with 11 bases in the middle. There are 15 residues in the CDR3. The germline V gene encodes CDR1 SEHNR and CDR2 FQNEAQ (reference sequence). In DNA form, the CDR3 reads TGTGCCAGCAGCTTAGCACAGGTGGGAACCTACGAGCAGTACTTC. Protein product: CASSLAQVGTYEQYF.

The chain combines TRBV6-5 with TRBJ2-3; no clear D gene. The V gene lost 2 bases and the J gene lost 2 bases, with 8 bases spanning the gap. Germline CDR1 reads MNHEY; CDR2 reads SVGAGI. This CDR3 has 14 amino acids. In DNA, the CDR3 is TGTGCCAGCAGTTACCGGCGGCCCACAGATACGCAGTATTTT. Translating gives CASSYRRPTDTQYF.

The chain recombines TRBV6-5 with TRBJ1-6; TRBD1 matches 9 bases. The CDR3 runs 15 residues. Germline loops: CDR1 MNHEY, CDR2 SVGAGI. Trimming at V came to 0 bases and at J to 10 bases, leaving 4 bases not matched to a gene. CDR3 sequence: CASSYSGQGPSPLHF. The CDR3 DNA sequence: TGTGCCAGCAGTTACTCGGGACAGGGCCCGTCACCCCTCCACTTT.

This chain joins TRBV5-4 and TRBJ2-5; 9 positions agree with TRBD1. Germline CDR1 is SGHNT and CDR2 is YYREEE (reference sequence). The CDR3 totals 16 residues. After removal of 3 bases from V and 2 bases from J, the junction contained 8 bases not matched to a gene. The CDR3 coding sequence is TGTGCCAGCAGCTACCCCGGGACAGGGCGGCAAGAGACCCAGTACTTC. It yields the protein CASSYPGTGRQETQYF.

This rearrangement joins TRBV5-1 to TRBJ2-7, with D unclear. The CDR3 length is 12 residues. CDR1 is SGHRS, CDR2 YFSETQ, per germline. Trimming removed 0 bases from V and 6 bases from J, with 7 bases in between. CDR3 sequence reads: CASSLGQFEQYF. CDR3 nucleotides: TGCGCCAGCAGCTTGGGGCAGTTCGAGCAGTACTTC.

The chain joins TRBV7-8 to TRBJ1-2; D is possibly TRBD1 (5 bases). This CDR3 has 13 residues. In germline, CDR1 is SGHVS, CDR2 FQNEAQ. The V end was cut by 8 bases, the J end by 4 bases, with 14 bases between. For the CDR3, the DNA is TGTGCCAGCGCTCTTCCAGGGAGCTATGGCTACACCTTC. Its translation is CASALPGSYGYTF.